What follows is one T cell receptor beta chain and its context. Read data end 3 residues before the CDR3 end; the end is taken from the germline J gene. Trimming at V came to 1 base and at J to 8 bases, leaving 9 bases not matched to a gene. Germline lookup yields CDR1 DFQATT and CDR2 SNEGSKA (reference sequence). CDR3 length: 15 amino acids. The method was immunoSEQ multiplex PCR; TCRdb's version includes in-frame clones alone and lacks a portion of them. Its table lists 20,000 or so clones. This sample is drawn from a study of T cells in women clearing cervical HPV infection. In the study overall: With HLA typing for only a few women, HLA confounding remains possible.

This TCR was recovered from a woman aged 18-69 years with a cervical HPV16 infection that either progressed to CIN3+ or cleared (not recorded which). Specimen: blood buffy coat. This chain connects TRBV20-1 to TRBJ1-4; 8 bases are shared with TRBD1. The CDR3 DNA, read in part, is TGCAGTGCTAGAGTGTTTGACAGGGGTTGGGAAAAA. Translation: CSARVFDRGWEK. The whole CDR3 region reads CSARVFDRGWEKLFF.